A selection of T cell receptor beta chains follows, all from one sample in a study of shared clonotypes between healthy human individuals. The data were produced by immunoSEQ multiplex PCR, yet TCRdb's version contains in-frame clones alone and is incomplete. The sample shows some 580,000 clones, 95% to 98% of them seen only once. Sequencing input: naive CD8+ T cells sorted from blood. The receptors come from a man in his thirties or forties in good health. Both conserved end residues are part of each CDR3. Each record gives: CDR3 DNA, CDR3 protein, clone size, J gene, D gene, V gene. The D gene is left open where the match is weak. Clone size, where shown, is once, few, many, or a class for clones that have expanded.

TGTGCCAGCAGCCAAGTCGGGACCGGGGAGCTGTTTTTT,CASSQVGTGELFF,.,TRBJ2-2,.,TRBV14
TGTGCCAGCAGCTTGTTGAGCCCTGAAGCTTTCTTT,CASSLLSPEAFF,.,TRBJ1-1,.,TRBV7-9
TGTGCCACCATCCAAGGACAGGGGAGAGATGAAAAACTGTTTTTT,CATIQGQGRDEKLFF,.,TRBJ1-4,TRBD1,TRBV15
TGTGCCAGCAGCCCCCGGGACGGGAACATTCAGTACTTC,CASSPRDGNIQYF,.,TRBJ2-4,.,TRBV5-4
TGTGCCAGCAGCCCGACAGGGGGCCTTGAGCAGTTCTTC,CASSPTGGLEQFF,.,TRBJ2-1,TRBD1,TRBV7-7
TGTGCCAGCAGCTTGGAAGCGGGGGGCTACAATGAGCAGTTCTTC,CASSLEAGGYNEQFF,.,TRBJ2-1,TRBD2,TRBV5-4
TGTGCCAGCTTGACCCCAACTCGACTGAACACTGAAGCTTTCTTT,CASLTPTRLNTEAFF,.,TRBJ1-1,.,TRBV28
TGTGCCAGCAGCTTGCAGAGCTACGAGCAGTACTTC,CASSLQSYEQYF,.,TRBJ2-7,.,TRBV5-4
TGTGCCAGCAGCTTGATACTGGAGGGAAAGCCCCAGCATTTT,CASSLILEGKPQHF,.,TRBJ1-5,.,TRBV5-8
TGTGCCAGCAGACCCGCGACAGCAGTTAACTACGAGCAGTACTTC,CASRPATAVNYEQYF,.,TRBJ2-7,.,TRBV7-9
TGTGCCAGCAGCTTTATGGGGGCAGCTGAATCCTACAATGAGCAGTTCTTC,CASSFMGAAESYNEQFF,once,TRBJ2-1,.,TRBV5-6
TGTGCCAGCGAAAGGACTAGCTTTGAAGGGCCTAGCACAGATACGCAGTATTTT,CASERTSFEGPSTDTQYF,.,TRBJ2-3,TRBD2,TRBV11-1
TGTGCCAGCACATTTTCAGGGGGCGAGTACGAGCAGTACTTC,CASTFSGGEYEQYF,.,TRBJ2-7,TRBD1,TRBV6-6
TGTGCCAGCAGTTCTCTCAGGGCGGGAAACTCCTACAATGAGCAGTTCTTC,CASSSLRAGNSYNEQFF,.,TRBJ2-1,.,TRBV27
TGTGCCAGAAGCTTGAGTGGGGGGTCTTCCTACAATGAGCAGTTCTTC,CARSLSGGSSYNEQFF,.,TRBJ2-1,.,TRBV5-3
TGTGCCAGCTCACCTAAATCTGGACTGGCCCAAGAGACCCAGTACTTC,CASSPKSGLAQETQYF,.,TRBJ2-5,.,TRBV18
TGTGCCACCAGCAGGCCTGGGCCGGTGAACACTGAAGCTTTCTTT,CATSRPGPVNTEAFF,.,TRBJ1-1,.,TRBV15
TGTGCCAGCAGTTTTGGGACTAGCGGTACAGATACGCAGTATTTT,CASSFGTSGTDTQYF,.,TRBJ2-3,TRBD2,TRBV27
TGTGCCAGTAGTATGAGTGGTGGCACTGAAGCTTTCTTT,CASSMSGGTEAFF,.,TRBJ1-1,.,TRBV19
TGCAGCGTTGTCGAGGGCTACGAGCAGTACTTC,CSVVEGYEQYF,.,TRBJ2-7,.,TRBV29-1
TGTGCCAGCAGCTCCCGGACTAGCGGGATCCACGGGGAGCTGTTTTTT,CASSSRTSGIHGELFF,.,TRBJ2-2,TRBD2,TRBV9
TGTGCCAGCAGCTTAGATCAACTAGCGGGAGAAGCCCTACTCCAAGAGACCCAGTACTTC,CASSLDQLAGEALLQETQYF,.,TRBJ2-5,TRBD2,TRBV11-2
TGTGTCAGCAGCTTACTCGCTTTGGAAACTGAAGCTTTCTTT,CVSSLLALETEAFF,.,TRBJ1-1,.,TRBV7-9
TGTGCCAGCAGCTCCCCCCGGACTAGCGGGAGAACTCATGAGCAGTTCTTC,CASSSPRTSGRTHEQFF,.,TRBJ2-1,TRBD2,TRBV7-9
TGTGCCAGCAGGGATTCAGGGGACAATGAGCAGTTCTTC,CASRDSGDNEQFF,.,TRBJ2-1,.,TRBV27
TGTGCCACCAGCGCCCCCGGGACAGGGTTCTCCGAGCAGTACTTC,CATSAPGTGFSEQYF,.,TRBJ2-7,TRBD1,TRBV15
TGTGCCACCAGCTCACTGGGGGCCAGGGGCGGGTGGGAGACCCAGTACTTC,CATSSLGARGGWETQYF,.,TRBJ2-5,.,TRBV15
TGTGCCAGCAGTGGACAGCACACTATGAACACTGAAGCTTTCTTT,CASSGQHTMNTEAFF,.,TRBJ1-1,.,TRBV2
TGTGCCAGCAGTGACTCCGTCAATGGGAGCTGGAACACCGGGGAGCTGTTTTTT,CASSDSVNGSWNTGELFF,.,TRBJ2-2,.,TRBV6-4
TGCAGCGTTGAAGCGGGAGCCGCCTACGAGCAGTACTTC,CSVEAGAAYEQYF,.,TRBJ2-7,.,TRBV29-1
TGTGCCAGCAGCTTACTGACAGGACTGAACACCGGGGAGCTGTTTTTT,CASSLLTGLNTGELFF,.,TRBJ2-2,.,TRBV7-9
TGTGCCAGCAGCCCAGGGGGAAGACACAATGAGCAGTTCTTC,CASSPGGRHNEQFF,.,TRBJ2-1,TRBD1,TRBV9
TGTGCCAGCAGCTTAGTCCTCCCCTCGGGTTTCCCCTACGAGCAGTACTTC,CASSLVLPSGFPYEQYF,once,TRBJ2-7,.,TRBV11-2
TGTGCCAGCAGTTTAATAGGCCCGAACACTGAAGCTTTCTTT,CASSLIGPNTEAFF,once,TRBJ1-1,.,TRBV27
TGTGCCAGCGGGGGTTATACCCTCGCCTACCAAGAGACCCAGTACTTC,CASGGYTLAYQETQYF,once,TRBJ2-5,.,TRBV7-8
TGTGCCAGCAGTTTCCTACAGTTAACCGGGGAGCTGTTTTTT,CASSFLQLTGELFF,.,TRBJ2-2,.,TRBV27
TGTGCCAGCAGCTTACACCCCGCCGGAGGGGGCAACCCATGCTGCTACACCTTC,CASSLHPAGGGNPCCYTF,.,TRBJ1-2,TRBD1,TRBV11-3
TGCGCCAGCAGCCTAAAGGGACAGGGGGTAGCGAACACTGAAGCTTTCTTT,CASSLKGQGVANTEAFF,once,TRBJ1-1,TRBD1,TRBV4-1
TGTGCCAGCAGTCCCACGAGGCGACTAGCGGGAGGGTTGGGGGACGAGCAGTACTTC,CASSPTRRLAGGLGDEQYF,.,TRBJ2-7,TRBD2,TRBV2
TGTGCCAGCAGCGCTACAGGGGCCCCGTCCTACGAGCAGTACTTC,CASSATGAPSYEQYF,.,TRBJ2-7,TRBD1,TRBV13
TGTGCCAGCGGAGAGACGGCCCTCTATGGCTACACCTTC,CASGETALYGYTF,.,TRBJ1-2,.,TRBV6-6
TGTGCCAGCAGCTTAGAACAACCGCCGAGAGGGGAGCTGTTTTTT,CASSLEQPPRGELFF,.,TRBJ2-2,.,TRBV7-9
TGTGCCAGCAGCTTGCGGGAATACGAGCAGTACTTC,CASSLREYEQYF,.,TRBJ2-7,.,TRBV7-9
TGTGCTAGTGGTTTGGCAGGGGTCGGCTACACCTTC,CASGLAGVGYTF,.,TRBJ1-2,.,TRBV12-5
TGTGCCAGCAGCTCGACGAGGATGGGGGAGCTGTTTTTT,CASSSTRMGELFF,.,TRBJ2-2,.,TRBV7-9
TGTGCCAGCAGTCGACAGGGGCCGGAGACCCAGTACTTC,CASSRQGPETQYF,.,TRBJ2-5,TRBD1,TRBV27
TGTGCCAGCAGCCCCGGGGACAGGGGCACTGAAGCTTTCTTT,CASSPGDRGTEAFF,.,TRBJ1-1,TRBD1,TRBV7-3
TGCAGCGTTGATGTCGGGAGGGCCAATGAGCAGTTCTTC,CSVDVGRANEQFF,.,TRBJ2-1,TRBD2,TRBV29-1
TGTGCCAGCAGCGCAGGGGTGAATGGCTACACCTTC,CASSAGVNGYTF,once,TRBJ1-2,.,TRBV9
TGTGCCAGCAGCCCCCGGGCCCCTTGGTACAATGAGCAGTTCTTC,CASSPRAPWYNEQFF,.,TRBJ2-1,.,TRBV5-5
TGTGCCGGACGAACAGGGACTCAGCCCCAGCATTTT,CAGRTGTQPQHF,.,TRBJ1-5,.,TRBV28